The 3 T cell receptor beta chains presented below share a single source sample, sequenced in a study of post-analysis software for immune sequencing data. The study, taken as a whole, reports: Patients used several TRBV segments, including TRBV5-6, TRBV5-1 and TRBV20-1, more often than controls.

Their target antigens are unknown. Unique molecular identifiers were carried by the TCR beta cDNA libraries. In TCRdb, the PCR reads were re-called with MiXCR into one record per CDR3 protein. The data contain around 770,000 distinct CDR3 sequences, 46% of them seen just once; the ten biggest clones take up 4.9%. The material sequenced was blood. The source is a girl aged 5 to 17 with multiple sclerosis.

V is TRBV27 and J is TRBJ1-2; D is possibly TRBD1 (5 bases). Per germline, CDR1 MNHEY and CDR2 SMNVEV (reference sequence). This CDR3 spans 16 amino acids. With 7 bases removed from V and 1 base from J, the gap between germline ends came to 19 bases. The CDR3 is CASNRLGDDLNYGYTF. The CDR3 nucleotides read TGTGCCAGCAACAGGTTGGGGGATGACCTTAACTATGGCTACACCTTC.

This clonotype showed up just a few times. The V gene is TRBV29-1, the J gene TRBJ1-1; D ambiguous. V was trimmed by 3 bases and J by 0 bases, leaving 2 bases between them. This CDR3 has 11 residues. Germline V CDR1 and CDR2: SQVTM, ANQGSEA. The chain's CDR3 is CSVELNTEAFF. DNA of the CDR3: TGCAGCGTTGAGTTGAACACTGAAGCTTTCTTT.

The J gene is TRBJ2-5, the V gene TRBV20-1, with 7 positions matching TRBD2. The CDR3 sequence is 15 residues long. J was trimmed by 2 bases and V by 0 bases; bases with no gene match: 6. Looked up from germline, CDR1 is DFQATT and CDR2 is SNEGSKA (reference sequence). In DNA, the CDR3 is TGCAGTGCTAGAGATCCCCGGCGGGAGCAAGAGACCCAGTACTTC. Its translation: CSARDPRREQETQYF.